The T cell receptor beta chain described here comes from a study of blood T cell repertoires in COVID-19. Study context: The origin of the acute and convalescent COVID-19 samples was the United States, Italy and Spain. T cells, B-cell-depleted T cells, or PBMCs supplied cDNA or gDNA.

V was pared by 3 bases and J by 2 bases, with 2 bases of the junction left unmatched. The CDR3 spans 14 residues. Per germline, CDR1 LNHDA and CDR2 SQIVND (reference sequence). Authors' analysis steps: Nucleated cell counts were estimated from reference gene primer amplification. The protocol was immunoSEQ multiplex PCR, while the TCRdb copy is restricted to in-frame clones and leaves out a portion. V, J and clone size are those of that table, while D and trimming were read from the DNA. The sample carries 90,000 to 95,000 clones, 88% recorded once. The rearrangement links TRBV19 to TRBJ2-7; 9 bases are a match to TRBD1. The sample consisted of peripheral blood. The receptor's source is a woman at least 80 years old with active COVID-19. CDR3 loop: CASSIGTGPYEQYF. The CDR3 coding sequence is TGTGCCAGTAGTATTGGGACAGGGCCCTACGAGCAGTACTTC.